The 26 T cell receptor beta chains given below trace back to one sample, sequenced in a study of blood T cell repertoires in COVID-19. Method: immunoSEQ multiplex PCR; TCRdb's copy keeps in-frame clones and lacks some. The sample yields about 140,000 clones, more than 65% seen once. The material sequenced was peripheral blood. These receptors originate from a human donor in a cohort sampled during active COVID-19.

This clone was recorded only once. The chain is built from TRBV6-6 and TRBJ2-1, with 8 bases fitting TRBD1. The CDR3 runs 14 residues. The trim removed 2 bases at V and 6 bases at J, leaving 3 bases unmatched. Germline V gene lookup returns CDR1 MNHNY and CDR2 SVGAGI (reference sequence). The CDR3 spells CASSYPGQGNEQFF. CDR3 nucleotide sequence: TGTGCCAGCAGTTACCCAGGACAGGGCAATGAGCAGTTCTTC.

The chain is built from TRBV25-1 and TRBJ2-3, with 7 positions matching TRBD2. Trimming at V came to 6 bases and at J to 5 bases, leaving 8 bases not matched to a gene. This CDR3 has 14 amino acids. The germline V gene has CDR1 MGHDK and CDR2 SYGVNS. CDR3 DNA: TGTGCCAGCAGAGAGCGGGGTCCCGGAGATACGCAGTATTTT. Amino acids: CASRERGPGDTQYF.

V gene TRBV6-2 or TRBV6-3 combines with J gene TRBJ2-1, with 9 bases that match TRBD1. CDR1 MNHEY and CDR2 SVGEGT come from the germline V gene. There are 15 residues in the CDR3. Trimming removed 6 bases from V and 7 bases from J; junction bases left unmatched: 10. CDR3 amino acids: CASSLGTGSTNEQFF. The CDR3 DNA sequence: TGTGCCAGCAGCCTCGGGACAGGGTCCACGAATGAGCAGTTCTTC.

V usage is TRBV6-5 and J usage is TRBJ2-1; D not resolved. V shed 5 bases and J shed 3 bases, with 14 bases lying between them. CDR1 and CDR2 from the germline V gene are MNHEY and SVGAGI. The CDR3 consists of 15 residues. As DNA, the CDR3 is TGTGCCAGCAGTCCCCAATTAGAGGACTACAATGAGCAGTTCTTC. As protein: CASSPQLEDYNEQFF.

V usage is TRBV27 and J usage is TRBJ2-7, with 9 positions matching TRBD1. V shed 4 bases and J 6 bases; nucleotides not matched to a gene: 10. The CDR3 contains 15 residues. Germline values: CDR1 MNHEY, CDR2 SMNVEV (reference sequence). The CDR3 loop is CASSSLRTGEVEQYF. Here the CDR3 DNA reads TGTGCCAGCAGTTCGCTCCGGACAGGGGAGGTCGAGCAGTACTTC.

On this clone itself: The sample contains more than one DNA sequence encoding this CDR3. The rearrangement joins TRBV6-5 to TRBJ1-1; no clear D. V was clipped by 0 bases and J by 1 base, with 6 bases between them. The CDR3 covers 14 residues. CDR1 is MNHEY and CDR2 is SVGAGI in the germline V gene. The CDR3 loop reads CASSYSSRNTEAFF. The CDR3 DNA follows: TGTGCCAGCAGTTACTCGTCTAGGAACACTGAAGCTTTCTTT.

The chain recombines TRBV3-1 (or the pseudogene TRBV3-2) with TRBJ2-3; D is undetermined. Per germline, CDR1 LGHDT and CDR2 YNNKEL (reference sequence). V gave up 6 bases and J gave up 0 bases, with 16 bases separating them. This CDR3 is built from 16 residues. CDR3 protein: CASSNLERLSTDTQYF. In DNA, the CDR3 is TGTGCCAGCAGTAACCTCGAGCGTCTCAGCACAGATACGCAGTATTTT.

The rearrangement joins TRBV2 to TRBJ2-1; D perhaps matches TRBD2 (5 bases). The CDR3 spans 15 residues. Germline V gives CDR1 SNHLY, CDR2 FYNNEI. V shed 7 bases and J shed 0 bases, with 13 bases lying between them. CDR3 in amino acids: CASILGESSYNEQFF. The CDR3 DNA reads TGTGCCAGCATTCTCGGGGAGAGCTCCTACAATGAGCAGTTCTTC.

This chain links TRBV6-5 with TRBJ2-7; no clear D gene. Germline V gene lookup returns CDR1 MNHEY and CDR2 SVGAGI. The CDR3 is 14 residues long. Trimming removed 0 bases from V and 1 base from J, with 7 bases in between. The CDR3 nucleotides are TGTGCCAGCAGTTACTCGGTACAGTCCTACGAGCAGTACTTC. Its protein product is CASSYSVQSYEQYF.

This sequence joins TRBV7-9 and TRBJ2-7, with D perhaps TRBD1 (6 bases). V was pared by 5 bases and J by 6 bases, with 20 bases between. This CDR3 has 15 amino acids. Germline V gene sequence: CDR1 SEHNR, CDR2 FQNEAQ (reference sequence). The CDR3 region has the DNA TGTGCCAGCAGCCCTCCGTACCGGCAGGGGAGCGAGCAGTACTTC. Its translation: CASSPPYRQGSEQYF.

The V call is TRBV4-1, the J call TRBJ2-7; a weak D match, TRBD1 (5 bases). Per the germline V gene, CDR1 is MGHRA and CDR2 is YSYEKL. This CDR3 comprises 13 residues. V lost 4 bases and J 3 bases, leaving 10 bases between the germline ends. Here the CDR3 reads CASSPGQLYEQYF. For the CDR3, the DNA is TGCGCCAGCAGCCCCGGACAACTCTACGAGCAGTACTTC.

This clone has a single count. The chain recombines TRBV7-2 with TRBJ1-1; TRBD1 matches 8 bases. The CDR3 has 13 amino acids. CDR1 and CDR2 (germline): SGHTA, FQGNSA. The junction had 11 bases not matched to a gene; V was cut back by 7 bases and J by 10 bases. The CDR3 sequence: CASIPIGGTGAFF. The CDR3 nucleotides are TGTGCCAGCATTCCTATAGGGGGGACAGGAGCTTTCTTT.

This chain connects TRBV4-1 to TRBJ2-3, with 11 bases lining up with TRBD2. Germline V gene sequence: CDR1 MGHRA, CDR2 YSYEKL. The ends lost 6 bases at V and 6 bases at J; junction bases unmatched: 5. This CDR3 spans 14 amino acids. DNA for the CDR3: TGCGCCAGCAGTAGCGGGGGGGCTGGGGATACGCAGTATTTT. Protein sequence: CASSSGGAGDTQYF.

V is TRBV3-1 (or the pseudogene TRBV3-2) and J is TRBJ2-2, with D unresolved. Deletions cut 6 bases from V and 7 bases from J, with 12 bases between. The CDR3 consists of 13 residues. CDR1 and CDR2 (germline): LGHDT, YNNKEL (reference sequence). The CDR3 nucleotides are TGTGCCAGCAGTCTTTTTGGAGTCGGGGAGCTGTTTTTT. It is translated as CASSLFGVGELFF.

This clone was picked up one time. The CDR3 reads CASSATQGNQPQHF. In DNA, the CDR3 is TGTGCCAGCAGCGCGACGCAGGGTAACCAGCCCCAGCATTTT. This chain connects TRBV9 to TRBJ1-5; a possible D gene is TRBD1 (5 bases). The CDR3 spans 14 residues. V was shortened by 3 bases and J by 7 bases, with 14 bases between the two germline ends. Germline-derived CDR1 and CDR2 are SGDLS and YYNGEE.

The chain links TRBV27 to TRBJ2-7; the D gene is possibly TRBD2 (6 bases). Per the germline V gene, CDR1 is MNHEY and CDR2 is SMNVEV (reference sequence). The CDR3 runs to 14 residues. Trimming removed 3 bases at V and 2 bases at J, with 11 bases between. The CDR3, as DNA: TGTGCCAGCAGTTTTGATCCGGGGGCCTACGAGCAGTACTTC. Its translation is CASSFDPGAYEQYF.

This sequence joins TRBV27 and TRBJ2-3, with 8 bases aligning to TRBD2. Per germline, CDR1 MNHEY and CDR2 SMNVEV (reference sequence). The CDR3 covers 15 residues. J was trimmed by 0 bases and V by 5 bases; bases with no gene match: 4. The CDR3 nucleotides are TGTGCCAGCAGTCGCGCTAGCGGGAGCACAGATACGCAGTATTTT. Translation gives CASSRASGSTDTQYF.

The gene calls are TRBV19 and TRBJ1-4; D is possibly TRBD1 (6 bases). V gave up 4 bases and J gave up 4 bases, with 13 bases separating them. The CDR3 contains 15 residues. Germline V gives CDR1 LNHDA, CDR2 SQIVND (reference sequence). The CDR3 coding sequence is TGTGCCAGTAGTACCACAGGGCTGGGTAATGAAAAACTGTTTTTT. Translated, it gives CASSTTGLGNEKLFF.

The DNA of the CDR3 is TGCAGCGTTGAAGAAGCGGGGACCTCCTACAATGAGCAGTTCTTC. Amino acids: CSVEEAGTSYNEQFF. This chain joins TRBV29-1 and TRBJ2-1; 7 bases are shared with TRBD2. Germline V CDR1 and CDR2: SQVTM, ANQGSEA. The CDR3 length is 15 residues. Trimming took 0 bases from V and 0 from J; bases not matched to a gene: 2.

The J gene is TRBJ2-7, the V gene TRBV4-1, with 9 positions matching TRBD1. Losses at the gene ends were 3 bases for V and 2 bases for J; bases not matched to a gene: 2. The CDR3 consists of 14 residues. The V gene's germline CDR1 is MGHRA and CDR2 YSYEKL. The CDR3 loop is CASSHWTGAYEQYF. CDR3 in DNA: TGCGCCAGCAGCCATTGGACAGGGGCCTACGAGCAGTACTTC.

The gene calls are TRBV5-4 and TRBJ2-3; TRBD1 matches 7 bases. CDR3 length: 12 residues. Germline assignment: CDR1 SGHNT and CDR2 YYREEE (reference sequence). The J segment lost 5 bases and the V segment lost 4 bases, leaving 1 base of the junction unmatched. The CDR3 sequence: CASSRDRDTQYF. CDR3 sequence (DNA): TGTGCCAGCAGCCGGGACAGAGATACGCAGTATTTT. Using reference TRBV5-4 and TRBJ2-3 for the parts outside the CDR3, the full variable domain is ETGVTQSPTHLIKTRGQQVTLRCSSQSGHNTVSWYQQALGQGPQFIFQYYREEENGRGNFPPRFSGLQFPNYSSELNVNALELDDSALYLCASSRDRDTQYFGPGTRLTVL.

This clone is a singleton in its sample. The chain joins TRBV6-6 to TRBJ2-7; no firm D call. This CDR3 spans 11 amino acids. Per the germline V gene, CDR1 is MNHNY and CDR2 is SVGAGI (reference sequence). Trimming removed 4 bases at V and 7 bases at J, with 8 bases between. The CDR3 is CASSLAEEQYF. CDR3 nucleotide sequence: TGTGCCAGCAGTTTAGCTGAGGAGCAGTACTTC.

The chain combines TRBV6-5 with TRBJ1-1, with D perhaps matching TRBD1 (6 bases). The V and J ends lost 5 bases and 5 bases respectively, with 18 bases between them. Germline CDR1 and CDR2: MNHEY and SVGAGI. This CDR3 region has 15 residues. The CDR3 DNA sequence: TGTGCCAGCAGTCGGCAGGGGTCTATTCTTACTGAAGCTTTCTTT. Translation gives CASSRQGSILTEAFF.

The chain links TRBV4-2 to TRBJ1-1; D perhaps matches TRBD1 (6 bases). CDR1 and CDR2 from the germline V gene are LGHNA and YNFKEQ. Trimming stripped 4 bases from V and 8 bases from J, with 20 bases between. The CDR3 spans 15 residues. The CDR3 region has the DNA TGTGCCAGCAGCCCTACAGGGATTGCGGCTTCGGAAGCTTTCTTT. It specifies CASSPTGIAASEAFF.

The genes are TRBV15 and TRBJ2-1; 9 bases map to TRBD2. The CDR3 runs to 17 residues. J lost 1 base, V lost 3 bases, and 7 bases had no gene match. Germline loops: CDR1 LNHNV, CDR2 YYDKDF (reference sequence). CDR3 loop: CATSSRGLAMSYNEQFF. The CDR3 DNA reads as TGTGCCACCAGCAGTCGTGGACTAGCGATGTCCTACAATGAGCAGTTCTTC.

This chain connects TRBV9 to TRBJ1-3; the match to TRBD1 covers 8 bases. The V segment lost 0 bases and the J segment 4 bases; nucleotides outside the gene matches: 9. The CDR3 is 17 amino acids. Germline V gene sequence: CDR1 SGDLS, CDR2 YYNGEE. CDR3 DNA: TGTGCCAGCAGCGTAGGAGGACAGGGTCATGTGGGAAACACCATATATTTT. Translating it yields CASSVGGQGHVGNTIYF.